Reported below is one T cell receptor (beta chain). Its antigen remains unknown. This record comes from a study of cytomegalovirus exposure and HLA in healthy donors. Germline assignment: CDR1 SNHLY and CDR2 FYNNEI. The CDR3 has 15 residues. V was clipped by 4 bases and J by 1 base, with 13 bases between them. General study points: Trimming of TCR beta V- and J-genes showed a link, identified in a later analysis, to a missense DCLRE1C variant. What a later analysis showed was that several of the most significant clusters appeared linked to common viral pathogens. The study listed approximately 170 cytomegalovirus-associated TCR beta chains. Segments of the TCR beta V type were, in most cases, productive about 90% or about 30% of the time in an earlier analysis.

The PCR ran on 60 Vbeta and 13 Jbeta primers. Profiling relied on immunoSEQ multiplex PCR, and the TCRdb table lists in-frame clones only, not all of them. The sample shows about 160,000 clones, 60% to 85% of them seen only once. This receptor was identified in a man younger than 40 in good health and CMV-seropositive. The chain is built from TRBV2 and TRBJ1-1; D possibly corresponds to TRBD1 (5 bases). The sample comprised PBMCs. The CDR3 nucleotides are TGTGCCAGCAGTGTTGGCCCCGGGGGGAACACTGAAGCTTTCTTT. Protein sequence: CASSVGPGGNTEAFF.